Listed below are T cell receptor beta chains from one sample, sequenced in a study of tumor and adjacent non-tumor tissue in lung cancer. From the multiplex PCR reads, TCRdb called clonotypes with MiXCR, one entry per CDR3 protein. In the table there are tens of thousands of distinct CDR3 sequences, about four fifths of which are singletons. Sequencing input: distant non-tumor lung tissue. These receptors originate from a man between 60 and 75 years old with non-small cell lung cancer. Each CDR3 is given with its conserved first and last residue.

v_gene: TRBV12-3/TRBV12-4
j_gene: TRBJ2-2
CDR3aa: CASRQGARTGELFF

v_gene: TRBV12-3/TRBV12-4
j_gene: TRBJ2-3
CDR3aa: CVSTPVSTGTEYF

v_gene: TRBV6-1
j_gene: TRBJ1-3
CDR3aa: CANISGNRNTIYF

v_gene: TRBV6-6
j_gene: TRBJ2-1
CDR3aa: CASSYSVAVGLFNEQLF

v_gene: TRBV4-3
j_gene: TRBJ2-4
CDR3aa: CASSQDTGTAENIQYF

v_gene: TRBV5-4
j_gene: TRBJ2-1
CDR3aa: CASGLVGPRGNEQFF

v_gene: TRBV4-1
j_gene: TRBJ2-6
CDR3aa: CVSSQHTGSGANVLTF

v_gene: TRBV4-2
j_gene: TRBJ1-2
CDR3aa: CASSQNTGRGDYGYTF

v_gene: TRBV5-1
j_gene: TRBJ2-1
CDR3aa: CASTRSSAVQFF

v_gene: TRBV6-2/TRBV6-3
j_gene: TRBJ2-3
CDR3aa: CASSSRAKRDTQYF

v_gene: TRBV28
j_gene: TRBJ2-3
CDR3aa: CVSSPLTGGDTQYF

v_gene: TRBV20-1
j_gene: TRBJ1-2
CDR3aa: CNAQGQGRNYGYTF

v_gene: TRBV4-1
j_gene: TRBJ2-2
CDR3aa: CTSSHLSGVLFF

v_gene: TRBV20-1
j_gene: TRBJ2-1
CDR3aa: CSAWTSGKLFVDGQLF

v_gene: TRBV5-1
j_gene: TRBJ2-3
CDR3aa: CTSSDRTFSTDTQYF

v_gene: TRBV29-1
j_gene: TRBJ2-7
CDR3aa: CGIELPDSYEQYF

v_gene: TRBV11-3
j_gene: TRBJ2-3
CDR3aa: CASSLALGDGGTQYF

v_gene: TRBV6-5
j_gene: TRBJ2-7
CDR3aa: CASRRDFASYEQYF

v_gene: TRBV20-1
j_gene: TRBJ2-1
CDR3aa: CSATIASGTAGEQFF

v_gene: TRBV11-2
j_gene: TRBJ2-2
CDR3aa: CASSLLDWNTVELFF

v_gene: TRBV11-2
j_gene: TRBJ2-7
CDR3aa: CASSRNATGGFEQYF

v_gene: TRBV11-1
j_gene: TRBJ2-1
CDR3aa: CASGIYGTGGEQFF

v_gene: TRBV24-1
j_gene: TRBJ1-5
CDR3aa: CDTSEGSSNHPQHF

v_gene: TRBV20-1
j_gene: TRBJ2-7
CDR3aa: CSASPVRGVYEQYF

v_gene: TRBV20-1
j_gene: TRBJ2-1
CDR3aa: CSAPHPQGVYEHFF

v_gene: TRBV29-1
j_gene: TRBJ2-7
CDR3aa: CSVVQQEQYF

v_gene: TRBV5-6
j_gene: TRBJ2-1
CDR3aa: CVRSLVGAGIVNEQFF

v_gene: TRBV20-1
j_gene: TRBJ2-3
CDR3aa: CSARELGSSTDTHYF

v_gene: TRBV20-1
j_gene: TRBJ2-2
CDR3aa: CSARDQRQGATGELFF

v_gene: TRBV12-3/TRBV12-4
j_gene: TRBJ1-2
CDR3aa: CASSNLGYGYTF

v_gene: TRBV4-1
j_gene: TRBJ2-1
CDR3aa: CASNQVDMISYIEQFF

v_gene: TRBV11-2
j_gene: TRBJ2-3
CDR3aa: CANNKIGGGSGDTQYF

v_gene: TRBV6-2/TRBV6-3
j_gene: TRBJ1-1
CDR3aa: CDSSYPYGNTETFF

v_gene: TRBV11-2
j_gene: TRBJ1-1
CDR3aa: CTSILVRRGTKAFF

v_gene: TRBV20-1
j_gene: TRBJ1-5
CDR3aa: CSALRVGEGIKAQLF

v_gene: TRBV20-1
j_gene: TRBJ2-7
CDR3aa: CIAKITGDPYERYF

v_gene: TRBV12-5
j_gene: TRBJ1-2
CDR3aa: CASGPTGGRLYHGYTF

v_gene: TRBV12-3/TRBV12-4
j_gene: TRBJ1-5
CDR3aa: CASSLGTRPQHF

v_gene: TRBV19
j_gene: TRBJ2-1
CDR3aa: CASSILEGSIYNEQFF

v_gene: TRBV6-6
j_gene: TRBJ2-7
CDR3aa: CASKSETYEQYF

v_gene: TRBV11-2
j_gene: TRBJ2-6
CDR3aa: CVSSPISGVNDLTF

v_gene: TRBV4-3
j_gene: TRBJ1-2
CDR3aa: CASIQEQGNYGYTF